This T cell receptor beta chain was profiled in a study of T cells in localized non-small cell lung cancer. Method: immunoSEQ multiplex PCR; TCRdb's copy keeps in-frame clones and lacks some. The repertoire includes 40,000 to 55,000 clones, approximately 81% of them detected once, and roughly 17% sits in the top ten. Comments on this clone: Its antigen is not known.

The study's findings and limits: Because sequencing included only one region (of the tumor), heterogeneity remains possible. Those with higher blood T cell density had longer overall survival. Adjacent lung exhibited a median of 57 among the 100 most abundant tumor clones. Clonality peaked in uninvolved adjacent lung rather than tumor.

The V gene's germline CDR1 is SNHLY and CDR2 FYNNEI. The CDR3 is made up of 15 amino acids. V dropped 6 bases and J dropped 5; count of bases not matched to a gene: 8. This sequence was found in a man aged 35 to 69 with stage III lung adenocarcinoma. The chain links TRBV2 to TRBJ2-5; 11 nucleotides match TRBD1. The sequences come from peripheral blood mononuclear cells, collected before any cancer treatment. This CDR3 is CASRVGQGGFETQYF. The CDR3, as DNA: TGTGCCAGCAGGGTGGGACAGGGGGGTTTCGAGACCCAGTACTTC.